The sequence of this T cell receptor (beta chain) was determined in a study of vaccination effects on CD4 cells after COVID-19. Study conclusions and caveats: Marked clonal contraction was seen in infection- and vaccine-induced clones late after vaccination.

Here immunoSEQ multiplex PCR was the method, and the copy in TCRdb shows in-frame clones only, minus some. The sample has more than 20,000 clones; 70% to 80% are singletons. ViraFEST assay sequencing came after antigen-specific CD4+ T cells were expanded with viral peptide pools. Culture lasted 10 days before CD4+ T cell isolation. Documented for the person is a PCR-confirmed SARS-CoV-2 infection occurring between March and December 2020. Each culture well received about 2 million PBMC. These cells were then cultured in IMDM with roughly 9.8 IU/ml IL-2 and around 9.6 ug/ml peptides. To note about this clone: Its antigen is currently unknown. At one end, the junction sequence differs from germline, possibly due to a read error.

The germline V gene encodes CDR1 KGHSH and CDR2 LQKENI. This CDR3 has 15 residues. The input for sequencing was CD4+ T cells from PBMCs cultured with a peptide pool, taken before COVID-19 vaccination. The clonotype originates from a human donor who had a prior SARS-CoV-2 infection. The rearrangement joins TRBV18 to TRBJ1-3; tentatively, D is TRBD1 (5 bases). In nucleotides, the CDR3 is TGTGCCAGCTCACCCATCCAACTACAAGACAGCCCCCCAAATTTT. Protein sequence: CASSPIQLQDSPPNF.